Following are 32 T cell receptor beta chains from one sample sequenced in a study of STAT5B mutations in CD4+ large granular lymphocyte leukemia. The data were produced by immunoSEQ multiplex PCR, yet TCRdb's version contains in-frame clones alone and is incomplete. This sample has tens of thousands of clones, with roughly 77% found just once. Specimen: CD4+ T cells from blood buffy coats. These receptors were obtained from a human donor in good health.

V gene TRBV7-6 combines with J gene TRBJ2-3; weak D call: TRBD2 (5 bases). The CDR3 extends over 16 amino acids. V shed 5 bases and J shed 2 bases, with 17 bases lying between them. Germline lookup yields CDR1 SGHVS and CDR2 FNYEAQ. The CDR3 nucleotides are TGTGCCAGCAGCCCCCTGGGGAGCGGCTCCACAGATACGCAGTATTTT. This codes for CASSPLGSGSTDTQYF.

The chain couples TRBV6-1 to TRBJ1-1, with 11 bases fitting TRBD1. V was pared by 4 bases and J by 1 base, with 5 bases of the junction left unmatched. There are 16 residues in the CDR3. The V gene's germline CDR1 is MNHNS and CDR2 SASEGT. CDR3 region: CASSARDRGSNTEAFF. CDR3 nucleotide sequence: TGTGCCAGCAGTGCGAGGGACAGGGGGTCGAACACTGAAGCTTTCTTT.

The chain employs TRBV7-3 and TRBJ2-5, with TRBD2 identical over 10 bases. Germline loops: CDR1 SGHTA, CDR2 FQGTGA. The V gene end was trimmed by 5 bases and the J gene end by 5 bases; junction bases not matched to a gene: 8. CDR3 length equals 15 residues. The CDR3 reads CASSPTAGGWETQYF. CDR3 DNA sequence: TGTGCCAGCAGCCCAACAGCGGGGGGGTGGGAGACCCAGTACTTC.

CDR3 DNA sequence: TGTGCCAGCAGCTTACAGGGCGTTAGCTCCTACAATGAGCAGTTCTTC. This translates into CASSLQGVSSYNEQFF. The chain combines TRBV7-8 with TRBJ2-1, with TRBD1 as a possible D gene (5 bases). Trimming stripped 2 bases from V and 0 bases from J, with 11 bases between. This CDR3 is 16 amino acids long. Germline loops: CDR1 SGHVS, CDR2 FQNEAQ. The variable domain in full, with the rest retrieved from reference TRBV7-8 and TRBJ2-1, is GAGVSQSPRYKVAKRGQDVALRCDPISGHVSLFWYQQALGQGPEFLTYFQNEAQLDKSGLPSDRFFAERPEGSVSTLKIQRTQQEDSAVYLCASSLQGVSSYNEQFFGPGTRLTVL.

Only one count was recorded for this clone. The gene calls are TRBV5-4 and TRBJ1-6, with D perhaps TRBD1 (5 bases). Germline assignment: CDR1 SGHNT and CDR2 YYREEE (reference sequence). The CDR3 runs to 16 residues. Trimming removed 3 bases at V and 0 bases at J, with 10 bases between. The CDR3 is CASSSSGSSYNSPLHF. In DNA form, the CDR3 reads TGTGCCAGCAGCTCTTCAGGGAGCTCCTATAATTCACCCCTCCACTTT.

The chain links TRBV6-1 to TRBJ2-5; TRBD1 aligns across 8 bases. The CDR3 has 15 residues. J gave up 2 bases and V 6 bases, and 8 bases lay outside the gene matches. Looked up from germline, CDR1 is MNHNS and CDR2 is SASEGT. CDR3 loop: CASRQVGQVQETQYF. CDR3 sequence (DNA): TGTGCCAGCAGACAGGTGGGACAGGTTCAAGAGACCCAGTACTTC.

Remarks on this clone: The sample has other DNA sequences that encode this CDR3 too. The CDR3: CASSPGQGNSPLHF. CDR3 nucleotide sequence: TGTGCCAGCTCACCGGGGCAGGGCAATTCACCCCTCCACTTT. The chain uses TRBV18 and TRBJ1-6; tentatively, D is TRBD1 (5 bases). The CDR3 loop spans 14 amino acids. From germline, CDR1 is KGHSH and CDR2 LQKENI. The V end was cut by 3 bases, the J end by 7 bases, with 10 bases between.

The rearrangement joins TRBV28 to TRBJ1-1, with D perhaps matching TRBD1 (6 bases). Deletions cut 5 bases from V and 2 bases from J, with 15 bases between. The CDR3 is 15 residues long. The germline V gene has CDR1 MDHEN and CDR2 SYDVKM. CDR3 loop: CASSNPTQGNTEAFF. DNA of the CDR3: TGTGCCAGCAGTAATCCAACACAGGGCAACACTGAAGCTTTCTTT. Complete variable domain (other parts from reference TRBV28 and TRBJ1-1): DVKVTQSSRYLVKRTGEKVFLECVQDMDHENMFWYRQDPGLGLRLIYFSYDVKMKEKGDIPEGYSVSREKKERFSLILESASTNQTSMYLCASSNPTQGNTEAFFGQGTRLTVV.

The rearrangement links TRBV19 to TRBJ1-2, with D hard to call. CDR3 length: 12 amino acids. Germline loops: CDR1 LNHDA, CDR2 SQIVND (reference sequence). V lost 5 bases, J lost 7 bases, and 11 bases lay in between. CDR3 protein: CASSSWGTGYTF. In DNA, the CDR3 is TGTGCCAGTAGTTCCTGGGGAACTGGCTACACCTTC.

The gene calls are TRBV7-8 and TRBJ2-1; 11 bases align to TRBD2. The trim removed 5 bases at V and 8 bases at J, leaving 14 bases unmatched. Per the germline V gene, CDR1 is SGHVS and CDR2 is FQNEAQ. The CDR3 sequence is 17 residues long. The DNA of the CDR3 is TGTGCCAGCAGCCCCCGGGCTAGCGGGGGGCCGGGGGATGAGCAGTTCTTC. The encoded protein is CASSPRASGGPGDEQFF.

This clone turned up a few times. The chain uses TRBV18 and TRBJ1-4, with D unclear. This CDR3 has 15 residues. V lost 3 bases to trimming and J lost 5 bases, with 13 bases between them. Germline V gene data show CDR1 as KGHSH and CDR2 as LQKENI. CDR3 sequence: CASSPEFVGNEKLFF. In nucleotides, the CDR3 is TGTGCCAGCTCACCGGAGTTTGTGGGGAATGAAAAACTGTTTTTT.

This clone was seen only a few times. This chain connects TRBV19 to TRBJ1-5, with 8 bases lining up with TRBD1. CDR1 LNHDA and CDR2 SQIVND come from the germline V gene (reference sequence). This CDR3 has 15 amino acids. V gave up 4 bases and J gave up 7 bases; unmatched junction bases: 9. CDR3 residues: CASSTRQGNGQPQHF. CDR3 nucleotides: TGTGCCAGTAGTACCCGACAGGGGAACGGGCAGCCCCAGCATTTT.

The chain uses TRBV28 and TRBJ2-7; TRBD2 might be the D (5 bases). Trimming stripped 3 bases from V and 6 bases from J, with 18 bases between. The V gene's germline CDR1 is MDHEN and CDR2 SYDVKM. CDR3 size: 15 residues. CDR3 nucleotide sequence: TGTGCCAGCAGTTTCGAGGGTGGTGGTCTCGGCGAGCAGTACTTC. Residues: CASSFEGGGLGEQYF.

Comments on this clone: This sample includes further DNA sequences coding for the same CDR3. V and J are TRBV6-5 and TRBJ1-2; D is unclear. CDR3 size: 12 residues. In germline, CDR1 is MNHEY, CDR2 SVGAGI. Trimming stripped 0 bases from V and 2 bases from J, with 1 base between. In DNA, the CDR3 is TGTGCCAGCAGTTACTCAAACTATGGCTACACCTTC. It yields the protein CASSYSNYGYTF.

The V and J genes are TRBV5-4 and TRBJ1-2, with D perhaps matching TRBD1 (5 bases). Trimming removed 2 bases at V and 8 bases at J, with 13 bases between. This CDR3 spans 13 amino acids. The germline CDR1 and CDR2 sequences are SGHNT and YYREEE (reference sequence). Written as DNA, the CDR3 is TGTGCCAGCAGCTTCGGGACCCTCAGGGGCTACACCTTC. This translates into CASSFGTLRGYTF.

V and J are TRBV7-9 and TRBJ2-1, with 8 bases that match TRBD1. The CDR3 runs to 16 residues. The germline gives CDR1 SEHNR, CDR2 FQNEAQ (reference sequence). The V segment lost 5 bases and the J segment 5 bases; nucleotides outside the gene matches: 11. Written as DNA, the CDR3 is TGTGCCAGCAGCGTAAAACCGGGACAGGCGAACAATGAGCAGTTCTTC. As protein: CASSVKPGQANNEQFF.

CDR3 nucleotide sequence: TGTGCCAGTTCACCCGGTGGGACTGTTGAAGCTTTCTTT. It encodes CASSPGGTVEAFF. This sequence joins TRBV19 and TRBJ1-1; TRBD1 might be the D (5 bases). In germline, CDR1 is LNHDA, CDR2 SQIVND (reference sequence). This CDR3 is 13 amino acids long. Between the trimmed V and J ends, which lost 8 bases and 7 bases, there was a span of 17 bases.

As DNA, the CDR3 is TGTGCCAGCAGCTTCTCGGAGCGGGGGGGCACATCCAGAGCCAAAAACATTCAGTACTTC. It is translated as CASSFSERGGTSRAKNIQYF. V usage is TRBV5-4 and J usage is TRBJ2-4, with 10 nucleotides matching TRBD2. The CDR3 runs 20 residues. V was pared by 2 bases and J by 0 bases, with 14 bases of the junction left unmatched. The germline V gene encodes CDR1 SGHNT and CDR2 YYREEE (reference sequence). Supplemented by reference TRBV5-4 and TRBJ2-4, the full variable domain reads ETGVTQSPTHLIKTRGQQVTLRCSSQSGHNTVSWYQQALGQGPQFIFQYYREEENGRGNFPPRFSGLQFPNYSSELNVNALELDDSALYLCASSFSERGGTSRAKNIQYFGAGTRLSVL.

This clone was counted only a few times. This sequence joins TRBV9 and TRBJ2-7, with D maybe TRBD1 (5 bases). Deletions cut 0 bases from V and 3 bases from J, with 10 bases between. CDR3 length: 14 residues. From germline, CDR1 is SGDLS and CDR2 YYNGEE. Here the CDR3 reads CASSVVDNYYEQYF. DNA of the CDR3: TGTGCCAGCAGCGTAGTGGACAACTACTACGAGCAGTACTTC.

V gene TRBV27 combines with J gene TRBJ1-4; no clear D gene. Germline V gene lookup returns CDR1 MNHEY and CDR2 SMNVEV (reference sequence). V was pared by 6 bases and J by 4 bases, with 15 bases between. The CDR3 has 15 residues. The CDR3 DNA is TGTGCCAGCAGAACCTTAGGCATGCTTAATGAAAAACTGTTTTTT. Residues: CASRTLGMLNEKLFF. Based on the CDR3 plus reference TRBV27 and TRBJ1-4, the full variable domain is EAQVTQNPRYLITVTGKKLTVTCSQNMNHEYMSWYRQDPGLGLRQIYYSMNVEVTDKGDVPEGYKVSRKEKRNFPLILESPSPNQTSLYFCASRTLGMLNEKLFFGSGTQLSVL.

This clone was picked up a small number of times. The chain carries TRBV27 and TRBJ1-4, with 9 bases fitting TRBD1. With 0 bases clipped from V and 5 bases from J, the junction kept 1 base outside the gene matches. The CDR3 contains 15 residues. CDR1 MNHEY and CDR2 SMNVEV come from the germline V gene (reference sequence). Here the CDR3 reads CASSLSGTGNEKLFF. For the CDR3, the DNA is TGTGCCAGCAGTTTATCGGGGACAGGGAATGAAAAACTGTTTTTT.

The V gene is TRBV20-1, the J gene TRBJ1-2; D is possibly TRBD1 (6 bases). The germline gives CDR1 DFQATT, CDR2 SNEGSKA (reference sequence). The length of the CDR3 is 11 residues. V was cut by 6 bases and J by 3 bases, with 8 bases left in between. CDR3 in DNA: TGCAGTGCGCGGACAGACTATGGCTACACCTTC. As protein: CSARTDYGYTF.

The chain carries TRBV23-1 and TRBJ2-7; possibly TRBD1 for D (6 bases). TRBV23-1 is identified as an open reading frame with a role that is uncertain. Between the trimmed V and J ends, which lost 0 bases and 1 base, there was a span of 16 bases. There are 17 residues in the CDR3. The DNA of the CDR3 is TGCGCCAGCAGTCAATCGGAGCCGGAGGACAGATCCTACGAGCAGTACTTC. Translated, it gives CASSQSEPEDRSYEQYF.

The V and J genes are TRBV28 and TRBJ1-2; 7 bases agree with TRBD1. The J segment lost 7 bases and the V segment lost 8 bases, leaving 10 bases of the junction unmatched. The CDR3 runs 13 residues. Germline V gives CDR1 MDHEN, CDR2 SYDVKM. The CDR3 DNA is TGTGCCAGCCGCCGACAGGGTGGTGGTGGCTACACCTTC. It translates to CASRRQGGGGYTF.

CDR3 DNA: TGTGCCAGCAGCTTAGTTTGGGGGAGCTCCTACGAGCAGTACTTC. Translation gives CASSLVWGSSYEQYF. The V call is TRBV11-2, the J call TRBJ2-7; D may match TRBD1 or TRBD2 (5 bases each). CDR1 is SGHAT, CDR2 FQNNGV, per germline. V was trimmed by 1 base and J by 0 bases, leaving 10 bases between them. This CDR3 region has 15 residues. The full variable domain, completed using reference TRBV11-2 and TRBJ2-7, is EAGVAQSPRYKIIEKRQSVAFWCNPISGHATLYWYQQILGQGPKLLIQFQNNGVVDDSQLPKDRFSAERLKGVDSTLKIQPAKLEDSAVYLCASSLVWGSSYEQYFGPGTRLTVT.

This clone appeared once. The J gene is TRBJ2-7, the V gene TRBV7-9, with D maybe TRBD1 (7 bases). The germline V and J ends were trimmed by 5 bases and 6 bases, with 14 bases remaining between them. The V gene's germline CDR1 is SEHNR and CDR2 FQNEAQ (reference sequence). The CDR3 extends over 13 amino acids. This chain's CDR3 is CASSLTGDSEQYF. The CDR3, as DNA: TGTGCCAGCAGCCTAACAGGGGACTCCGAGCAGTACTTC.

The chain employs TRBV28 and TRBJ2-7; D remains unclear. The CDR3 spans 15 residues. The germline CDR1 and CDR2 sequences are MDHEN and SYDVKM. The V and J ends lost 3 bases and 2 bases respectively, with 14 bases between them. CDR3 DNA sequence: TGTGCCAGCAGTTTGGCTAGGCCCCTTACCTACGAGCAGTACTTC. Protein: CASSLARPLTYEQYF.

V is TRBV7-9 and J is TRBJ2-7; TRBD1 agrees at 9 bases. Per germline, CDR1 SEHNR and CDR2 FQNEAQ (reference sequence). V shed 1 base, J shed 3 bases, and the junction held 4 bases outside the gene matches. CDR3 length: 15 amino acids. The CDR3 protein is CASSLGDRAYYEQYF. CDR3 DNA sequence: TGTGCCAGCAGCTTAGGGGACAGGGCCTACTACGAGCAGTACTTC.

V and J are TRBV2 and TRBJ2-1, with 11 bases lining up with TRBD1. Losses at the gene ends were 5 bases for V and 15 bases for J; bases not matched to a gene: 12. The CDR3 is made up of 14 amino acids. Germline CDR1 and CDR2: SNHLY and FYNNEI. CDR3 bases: TGTGCCAGCAGTAAGGGACAGGGGGTCCCGGGGCGGTTCTTC. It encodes CASSKGQGVPGRFF.

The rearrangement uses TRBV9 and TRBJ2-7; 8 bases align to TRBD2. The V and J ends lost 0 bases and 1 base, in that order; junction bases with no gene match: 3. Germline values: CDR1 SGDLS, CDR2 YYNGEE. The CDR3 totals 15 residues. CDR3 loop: CASSVESGGSYEQYF. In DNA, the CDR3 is TGTGCCAGCAGCGTAGAGAGCGGGGGATCCTACGAGCAGTACTTC.

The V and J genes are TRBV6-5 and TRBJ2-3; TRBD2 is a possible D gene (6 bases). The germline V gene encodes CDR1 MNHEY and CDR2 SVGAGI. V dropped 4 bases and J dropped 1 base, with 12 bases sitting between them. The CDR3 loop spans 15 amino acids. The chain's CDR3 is CASSSLTRGTDTQYF. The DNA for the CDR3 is TGTGCCAGCAGTTCCCTGACTAGGGGCACAGATACGCAGTATTTT.

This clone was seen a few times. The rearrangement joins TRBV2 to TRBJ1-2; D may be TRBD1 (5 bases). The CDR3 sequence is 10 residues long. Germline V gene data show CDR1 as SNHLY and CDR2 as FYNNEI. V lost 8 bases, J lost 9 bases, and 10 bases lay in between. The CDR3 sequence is CASLAGSYTF. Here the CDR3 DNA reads TGTGCCAGCCTAGCAGGGAGCTACACCTTC.